Presented here are 4 T cell receptor beta chains from one specimen sequenced in a study of identical twins. MiXCR was run by TCRdb on the 5' RACE reads, yielding one entry per CDR3 protein. Among around 530,000 distinct CDR3 sequences listed, approximately 14% were seen once. This sample also belongs to another study, concerning yellow fever vaccine responses in identical twins.

Input material: CD4+ T cells sorted from blood. Receptor source: a woman aged 18 to 35 in good health.

The J gene is TRBJ1-1, the V gene TRBV27, with 7 bases fitting TRBD1. This CDR3 has 14 amino acids. The V gene's germline CDR1 is MNHEY and CDR2 SMNVEV (reference sequence). Germline trimming cut 3 bases from V and 5 bases from J; bases unmatched to any gene: 6. The chain's CDR3 is CASSFTGVGTEAFF. CDR3 in DNA: TGTGCCAGCAGTTTTACAGGGGTAGGGACTGAAGCTTTCTTT.

This clonotype came up many times. The chain employs TRBV3-1 and TRBJ2-3, with 7 bases fitting TRBD2. The V gene's germline CDR1 is LGHDT and CDR2 YNNKEL (reference sequence). The CDR3 is made up of 14 amino acids. J gave up 3 bases and V 2 bases, and 2 bases lay outside the gene matches. The CDR3 spells CASSQWGGTDTQYF. CDR3 sequence (DNA): TGTGCCAGCAGCCAATGGGGGGGAACAGATACGCAGTATTTT.

This clonotype was detected only a few times. This rearrangement joins TRBV5-5 to TRBJ2-7; D unclear. V was cut by 2 bases and J by 2 bases, with 11 bases left in between. This CDR3 has 14 residues. Germline CDR1 is SGHKS and CDR2 is YYEKEE (reference sequence). CDR3 nucleotide sequence: TGTGCCAGCAGCTTTTTTCAGGCGACCTACGAGCAGTACGTC. It is translated as CASSFFQATYEQYV.

V gene TRBV7-9 combines with J gene TRBJ1-4, with 8 nucleotides matching TRBD1. The CDR3 covers 15 residues. The V segment lost 5 bases and the J segment 7 bases; nucleotides outside the gene matches: 9. Germline V lookup: CDR1 SEHNR, CDR2 FQNEAQ (reference sequence). DNA for the CDR3: TGTGCCAGCAGCGGAACCGGGACAGGACGTGAAAAACTGTTTTTT. Translating it yields CASSGTGTGREKLFF.